Presented here are 26 T cell receptor beta chains from one specimen sequenced in a study of Graves' ophthalmopathy and Graves' hyperthyroidism. As the template, RNA transcripts were used to amplify TCR beta CDR3 regions. The library came from an HTBI-primed first-round RT-PCR and a second-round multiplex PCR. MiXCR was run by TCRdb on the multiplex PCR reads, yielding one entry per CDR3 protein. The data contain 500,000 to 600,000 distinct CDR3 sequences, less than 45% of them singletons. The specimen was peripheral blood or thyroid tissue (not recorded which). These receptors were taken from an adult man with Graves' hyperthyroidism.

In DNA form, the CDR3 reads TGTGCCATCAGTGGAGACAGGGTCGCAACTAATGAAAAACTGTTTTTT. This translates into CAISGDRVATNEKLFF. This sequence joins TRBV10-3 and TRBJ1-4; the match to TRBD1 covers 7 bases. Looked up from germline, CDR1 is ENHRY and CDR2 is SYGVKD. The CDR3 spans 16 residues. The trim removed 4 bases at V and 0 bases at J, leaving 5 bases unmatched.

V is TRBV6-1 and J is TRBJ2-7; 7 nucleotides align to TRBD2. Germline CDR1 reads MNHNS; CDR2 reads SASEGT. The ends lost 8 bases at V and 0 bases at J; junction bases unmatched: 7. The length of the CDR3 is 14 residues. The CDR3 protein is CASHPGTTSYEQYF. The CDR3 coding sequence is TGTGCCAGCCACCCCGGGACTACCTCCTACGAGCAGTACTTC.

This clonotype appeared a few times. This chain joins TRBV6-5 and TRBJ1-1; 8 nucleotides line up with TRBD1. The CDR3 sequence is 16 residues long. Germline V CDR1 and CDR2: MNHEY, SVGAGI. Trimming removed 0 bases from V and 7 bases from J; junction bases left unmatched: 10. The CDR3 DNA sequence: TGTGCCAGCAGTTACTCAATGCTGGGACAGGATTTTGAAGCTTTCTTT. It specifies CASSYSMLGQDFEAFF.

V is TRBV7-6 and J is TRBJ2-5; 8 nucleotides agree with TRBD2. CDR3 length: 15 residues. The J segment lost 2 bases and the V segment lost 5 bases, leaving 7 bases of the junction unmatched. Germline V CDR1 and CDR2: SGHVS, FNYEAQ. The CDR3 DNA sequence: TGTGCCAGCAGCGTCACGACTAGCGAGCAAGAGACCCAGTACTTC. This sequence encodes CASSVTTSEQETQYF.

A remark on this clonotype: A much bigger clone sits one base away, suggesting this may be a read error. The V and J genes are TRBV2 and TRBJ2-7; D is possibly TRBD2 (6 bases). CDR1 is SNHLY and CDR2 is FYNNEI in the germline V gene. The CDR3 totals 14 residues. CDR3 residues: CASSGDFSYAEQHF. CDR3 DNA: TGTGCCAGCAGTGGGGACTTCTCCTACGCGGAGCAGCACTTC.

Comments on this clonotype: This clone may be a read error of a much larger clone one base away. The chain is built from TRBV19 and TRBJ2-7, with 8 bases aligning to TRBD1. Trimming cost V 5 bases and J 8 bases; bases outside gene matches: 14. The CDR3 loop spans 15 amino acids. Germline assignment: CDR1 LNHDA and CDR2 SQIVND (reference sequence). The CDR3, as DNA: TGTGCCAGTAGTCCCGGGACAGGTGGGGGATACAAGCAGTACTTC. Translation: CASSPGTGGGYKQYF.

The chain has TRBV12-3 or TRBV12-4 and TRBJ1-3, with D tentatively TRBD1 (5 bases). V was pared by 2 bases and J by 0 bases, with 14 bases between. CDR3 length: 17 amino acids. This CDR3 reads CASSLSPGASSGNTIYF. CDR3 coding DNA: TGTGCCAGCAGTTTATCCCCCGGGGCGTCCTCTGGAAACACCATATATTTT.

The chain employs TRBV19 and TRBJ1-5, with 8 bases lining up with TRBD1. Germline V gene sequence: CDR1 LNHDA, CDR2 SQIVND (reference sequence). With 0 bases clipped from V and 3 bases from J, the junction kept 4 bases outside the gene matches. CDR3 size: 16 residues. The CDR3 here is CASSIEGRGHNQPQHF. In DNA, the CDR3 is TGTGCCAGTAGTATAGAGGGCAGGGGGCACAATCAGCCCCAGCATTTT.

This clonotype appeared many times. V usage is TRBV20-1 and J usage is TRBJ1-2; tentatively, D is TRBD1 (5 bases). The CDR3 extends over 12 amino acids. The germline V gene encodes CDR1 DFQATT and CDR2 SNEGSKA (reference sequence). Trimming pared 4 bases from V and 6 bases from J, leaving 12 bases between. CDR3 in DNA: TGCAGTGCTAAGAGGGGAGAAGATGGCTACACCTTC. It translates to CSAKRGEDGYTF.

The chain carries TRBV2 and TRBJ2-5; maybe TRBD2 (6 bases). Germline V gene data show CDR1 as SNHLY and CDR2 as FYNNEI. V shed 8 bases and J shed 5 bases, with 18 bases lying between them. The CDR3 has 14 residues. The CDR3 coding sequence is TGTGCCAGCCGACGGCGGGGCTGGGCGGAGACCCAGTACTTC. Protein sequence: CASRRRGWAETQYF.

The chain is built from TRBV29-1 and TRBJ1-5, with 8 bases that match TRBD1. The CDR3 runs 13 residues. V trimming: 6 bases; J trimming: 6 bases; junction bases outside the gene matches: 7. CDR1 SQVTM and CDR2 ANQGSEA come from the germline V gene. CDR3 loop: CSVSTGAGQPQHF. CDR3 in DNA: TGCAGCGTATCGACAGGGGCTGGTCAGCCCCAGCATTTT. The full variable domain, with the rest looked up from reference TRBV29-1 and TRBJ1-5, is SAVISQKPSRDICQRGTSLTIQCQVDSQVTMMFWYRQQPGQSLTLIATANQGSEATYESGFVIDKFPISRPNLTFSTLTVSNMSPEDSSIYLCSVSTGAGQPQHFGDGTRLSIL.

The chain recombines TRBV7-9 with TRBJ2-7, with 11 bases that match TRBD2. The germline V gene has CDR1 SEHNR and CDR2 FQNEAQ (reference sequence). The CDR3 sequence is 16 residues long. Trimming removed 2 bases from V and 7 bases from J; junction bases left unmatched: 10. The DNA for the CDR3 is TGTGCCAGCAGCTTATCAGTAGCGGGAGGGATCAATGAGCAGTACTTC. Translation: CASSLSVAGGINEQYF. The complete variable domain, with remaining parts taken from reference TRBV7-9 and TRBJ2-7, reads DTGVSQNPRHKITKRGQNVTFRCDPISEHNRLYWYRQTLGQGPEFLTYFQNEAQLEKSRLLSDRFSAERPKGSFSTLEIQRTEQGDSAMYLCASSLSVAGGINEQYFGPGTRLTVT.

In its sample, this clonotype was seen many times. This rearrangement joins TRBV13 to TRBJ2-2, with 12 bases aligning to TRBD2. Per germline, CDR1 PRHDT and CDR2 FYEKMQ (reference sequence). This CDR3 is 18 amino acids long. V shed 0 bases and J 4 bases; nucleotides not matched to a gene: 6. CDR3 amino acids: CASSLGLGLAGGTGELFF. DNA for the CDR3: TGTGCCAGCAGCTTAGGCCTGGGACTAGCGGGTGGCACCGGGGAGCTGTTTTTT.

This clonotype was observed many times. The rearrangement joins TRBV19 to TRBJ2-7; D is perhaps TRBD1 (5 bases). The germline V gene has CDR1 LNHDA and CDR2 SQIVND (reference sequence). The CDR3 contains 16 residues. The germline V and J ends were trimmed by 5 bases and 6 bases, with 23 bases remaining between them. CDR3 nucleotide sequence: TGTGCCAGTAGTCCAAAGGGGCAGCCTCTGGGTTTCGAGCAGTACTTC. It specifies CASSPKGQPLGFEQYF.

V is TRBV7-9 and J is TRBJ2-5; tentatively, D is TRBD2 (5 bases). Germline CDR1 and CDR2: SEHNR and FQNEAQ (reference sequence). This CDR3 is 15 amino acids long. The V and J ends lost 3 bases and 4 bases respectively, with 15 bases between them. The CDR3 loop reads CASSFFFGGGETQYF. CDR3 nucleotide sequence: TGTGCCAGCAGCTTTTTTTTTGGCGGAGGAGAGACCCAGTACTTC.

This clonotype was detected ten times or more. The chain is built from TRBV7-2 and TRBJ2-7; the D gene could be TRBD1 or TRBD2 (7 bases each). CDR1 and CDR2 (germline): SGHTA, FQGNSA. The CDR3 runs 12 residues. As DNA, the CDR3 is TGTGCTTCAGGGGGGGGCTCCTACGAGCAGTACTTC. It translates to CASGGGSYEQYF. Complete variable domain (other parts from reference TRBV7-2 and TRBJ2-7): GAGVSQSPSNKVTEKGKDVELRCDPISGHTALYWYRQSLGQGLEFLIYFQGNSAPDKSGLPSDRFSAERTGGSVSTLTIQRTQQEDSAVYLCASGGGSYEQYFGPGTRLTVT.

The chain is built from TRBV10-3 and TRBJ2-7; possible D gene TRBD1, 6 bases. Germline CDR1 ENHRY, CDR2 SYGVKD. V lost 5 bases, J lost 2 bases, and 13 bases lay in between. The CDR3 spans 14 residues. The CDR3 sequence: CAISPAGQTYEQYF. Written as DNA, the CDR3 is TGTGCCATCAGTCCGGCAGGACAGACCTACGAGCAGTACTTC.

This clonotype was recorded at least ten times. The CDR3 DNA follows: TGTGCCTGGAGTAGGGGCTACGAGCAGTACTTC. This codes for CAWSRGYEQYF. This chain links TRBV30 with TRBJ2-7; the D gene is possibly TRBD1 (5 bases). Trimming removed 2 bases at V and 3 bases at J, with 5 bases between. CDR1 is GTSNPN, CDR2 SVGIG, per germline (reference sequence). The CDR3 length is 11 residues.

The genes are TRBV7-9 and TRBJ1-5; tentative D call: TRBD1 (5 bases). The CDR3 covers 14 residues. Germline loops: CDR1 SEHNR, CDR2 FQNEAQ (reference sequence). Trimming pared 11 bases from V and 11 bases from J, leaving 25 bases between. In DNA form, the CDR3 reads TGTGCCTCGGGAAGGGGAGGCGGTGGAGAGACCCAGCATTTT. Its translation: CASGRGGGGETQHF.

The chain links TRBV2 to TRBJ2-7; 10 bases are shared with TRBD2. Germline V lookup: CDR1 SNHLY, CDR2 FYNNEI. The CDR3 loop spans 14 amino acids. With 6 bases clipped from V and 1 base from J, the junction kept 3 bases outside the gene matches. Written as DNA, the CDR3 is TGTGCCAGCAGAGCAGCGGGGGGGTCCTACGAGCAGTACTTC. Protein sequence: CASRAAGGSYEQYF. The complete variable domain, with remaining parts taken from reference TRBV2 and TRBJ2-7, reads EPEVTQTPSHQVTQMGQEVILRCVPISNHLYFYWYRQILGQKVEFLVSFYNNEISEKSEIFDDQFSVERPDGSNFTLKIRSTKLEDSAMYFCASRAAGGSYEQYFGPGTRLTVT.

As for this clonotype: This clone may be a read error of a much larger clone one base away. V is TRBV9 and J is TRBJ2-7; maybe TRBD1 (8 bases). Germline CDR1 and CDR2: SGDLS and YYNGEE. The CDR3 consists of 14 residues. CDR3 coding DNA: TGTGCCAGCAATCCCGGACAGGGAGGGAACGAGCAGTGCTTC. Translation gives CASNPGQGGNEQCF.

This clonotype was counted a few times. V is TRBV7-3 and J is TRBJ2-1; TRBD2 matches 9 bases. The CDR3 runs to 16 residues. V lost 2 bases to trimming and J lost 2 bases; unmatched junction nucleotides: 4. CDR1 and CDR2 from the germline V gene are SGHTA and FQGTGA. The DNA for the CDR3 is TGTGCCAGCAGCTTACTGGTAGCGGGAGCCTACAATGAGCAGTTCTTC. This translates into CASSLLVAGAYNEQFF.

The sample holds a few counts of this clonotype. The CDR3 nucleotides read TGCAGTGGAGCGGGAGGATCGGGCTACGAGCAGTACTTC. Amino acids: CSGAGGSGYEQYF. The V gene is TRBV20-1, the J gene TRBJ2-7, with TRBD2 identical over 9 bases. V shed 7 bases, J shed 3 bases, and the junction held 7 bases outside the gene matches. CDR1 and CDR2 (germline): DFQATT, SNEGSKA (reference sequence). This CDR3 has 13 amino acids.

V is TRBV2 and J is TRBJ1-2; D remains unclear. The germline CDR1 and CDR2 sequences are SNHLY and FYNNEI. V was clipped by 3 bases and J by 5 bases, with 19 bases between them. The CDR3 loop spans 16 amino acids. The CDR3 reads CASSESYRRNSYGYTF. CDR3 DNA sequence: TGTGCCAGCAGTGAGTCCTATAGGCGGAACAGTTATGGCTACACCTTC.

The gene calls are TRBV7-9 and TRBJ2-3; unclear D gene. V lost 2 bases, J lost 1 base, and 13 bases lay in between. In germline, CDR1 is SEHNR, CDR2 FQNEAQ (reference sequence). The CDR3 covers 16 residues. This CDR3 reads CASSLMVAGGTDTQYF. In DNA, the CDR3 is TGTGCCAGCAGCTTAATGGTGGCTGGGGGCACAGATACGCAGTATTTT.

Worth noting for this clonotype: A much larger clone is a single base away; this may be a read error. The V call is TRBV12-3 or TRBV12-4, the J call TRBJ1-1; no firm D call. The CDR3 has 14 amino acids. The CDR3 coding sequence is TGTGCCAGCAGTTACTCAACGCCAGACACAGAAGCTTTCTTT. It is translated as CASSYSTPDTEAFF.